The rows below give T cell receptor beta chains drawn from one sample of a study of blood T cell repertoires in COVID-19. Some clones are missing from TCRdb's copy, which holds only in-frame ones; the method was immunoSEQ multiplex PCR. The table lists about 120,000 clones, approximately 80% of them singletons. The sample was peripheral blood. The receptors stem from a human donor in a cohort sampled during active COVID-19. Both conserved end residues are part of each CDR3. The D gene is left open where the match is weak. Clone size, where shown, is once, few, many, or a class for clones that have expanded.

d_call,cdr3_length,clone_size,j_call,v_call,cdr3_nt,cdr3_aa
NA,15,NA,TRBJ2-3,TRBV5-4,TGTGCCAGCAGCTTAGAGGGGAGGACCACAGATACGCAGTATTTT,CASSLEGRTTDTQYF
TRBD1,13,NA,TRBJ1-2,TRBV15,TGTGCCACCAGCAGACTTGACAGGGGAGGCTACACCTTC,CATSRLDRGGYTF
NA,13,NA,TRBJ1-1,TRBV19,TGTGCCAGTAGTATCAGCGGGTTCACTGAAGCTTTCTTT,CASSISGFTEAFF
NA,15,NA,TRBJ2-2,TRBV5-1,TGCGCCAGCAGCCCCGAACCACATGACACCGGGGAGCTGTTTTTT,CASSPEPHDTGELFF
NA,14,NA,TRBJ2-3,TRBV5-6,TGTGCCAGCAGCAACGGGGGAAGCACAGATACGCAGTATTTT,CASSNGGSTDTQYF
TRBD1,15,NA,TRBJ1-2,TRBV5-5,TGTGCCAGCAGCCAATCTGGGACAGGGCTCTATGGCTACACCTTC,CASSQSGTGLYGYTF
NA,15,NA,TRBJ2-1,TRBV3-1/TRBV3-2,TGTGCCAGCAGCCAAGGGGGACTCGGTAACAATGAGCAGTTCTTC,CASSQGGLGNNEQFF
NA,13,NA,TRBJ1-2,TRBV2,TGTGCCAGCAATTACGGGAGTAACTATGGCTACACCTTC,CASNYGSNYGYTF
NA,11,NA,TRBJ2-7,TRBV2,TGTGCCAGCACTTTCACCTACGAGCAGTACTTC,CASTFTYEQYF
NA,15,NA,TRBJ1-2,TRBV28,TGTGCCAGCAGTTTATCCCCCGGACAGTCCTATGGCTACACCTTC,CASSLSPGQSYGYTF
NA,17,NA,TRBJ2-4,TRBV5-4,TGTGCCAGCAGCATCGGAATAAGGTCAGGGGGAGGTGACATTCAGTACTTC,CASSIGIRSGGGDIQYF
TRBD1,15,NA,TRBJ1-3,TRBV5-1,TGCGCCAGCAGCCAGGGGACAGGGACTGGAAACACCATATATTTT,CASSQGTGTGNTIYF
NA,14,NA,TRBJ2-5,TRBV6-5,TGTGCCAGCAGTTCCCACGACTCAGAAGAGACCCAGTACTTC,CASSSHDSEETQYF
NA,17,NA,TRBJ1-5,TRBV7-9,TGTGCCAGCAGCCGCACGATGGCAGGGTCCGGCAATCAGCCCCAGCATTTT,CASSRTMAGSGNQPQHF
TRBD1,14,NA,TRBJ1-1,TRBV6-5,TGTGCCAGCAGTCCCGACAGGGGGCAGTCTGAAGCTTTCTTT,CASSPDRGQSEAFF
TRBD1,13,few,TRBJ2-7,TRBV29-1,TGCAGCGCTTTGACAGGGAACTCCTACGAGCAGTACTTC,CSALTGNSYEQYF
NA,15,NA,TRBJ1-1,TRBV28,TGTGCCAGCAGACCGGGGGTTTCGGGGACGACTGAAGCTTTCTTT,CASRPGVSGTTEAFF
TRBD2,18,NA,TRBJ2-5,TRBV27,TGTGCCAGCAGTTTATCGGGGACTAGGAGTGAAGGATGGCAGACCCAGTACTTC,CASSLSGTRSEGWQTQYF
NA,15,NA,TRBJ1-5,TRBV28,TGTGCCAGCAACATAGCCGGACAGAGCAATCAGCCCCAGCATTTT,CASNIAGQSNQPQHF
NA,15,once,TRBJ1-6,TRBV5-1,TGCGCCAGCAGCTTGGGGACAGTCCGAGGGTCACCCCTCCACTTT,CASSLGTVRGSPLHF
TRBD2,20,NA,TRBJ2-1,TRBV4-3,TGCGCCAGCAGCCAAGGTCGGCTAGCGGGGAACCCTGCGAGGTACAATGAGCAGTTCTTC,CASSQGRLAGNPARYNEQFF
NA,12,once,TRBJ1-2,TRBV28,TGTGCCAGCAGTTTTGACACCTATGGCTACACCTTC,CASSFDTYGYTF
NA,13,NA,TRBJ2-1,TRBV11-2,TGTGCCAGCAGCCTAGGGCCCTACAATGAGCAGTTCTTC,CASSLGPYNEQFF
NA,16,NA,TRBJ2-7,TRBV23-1,TGCGCCAGCAAGGAATCGGCCCGGAGCGCTTACTACGAGCAGTACTTC,CASKESARSAYYEQYF
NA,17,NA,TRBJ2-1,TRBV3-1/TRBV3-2,TGTGCCAGCAGCCAAGATTGGGATGCGGGGGCTGCACATGAGCAGTTCTTC,CASSQDWDAGAAHEQFF
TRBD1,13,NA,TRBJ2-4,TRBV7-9,TGTGCCAGCAGCTTCGACAGGGGGGACATTCAGTACTTC,CASSFDRGDIQYF
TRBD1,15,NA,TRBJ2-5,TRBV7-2,TGTGCCAGCAGCCGGACGGGACAGAGCCAAGAGACCCAGTACTTC,CASSRTGQSQETQYF
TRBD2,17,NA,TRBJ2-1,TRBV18,TGTGCCAGCTCACCACCGGCTAGCGGGGGGGCCGCAGATGAGCAGTTCTTC,CASSPPASGGAADEQFF
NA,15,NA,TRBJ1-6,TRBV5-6,TGTGCCAGCAGCTTGTTCGAGGGACTACATTCACCCCTCCACTTT,CASSLFEGLHSPLHF
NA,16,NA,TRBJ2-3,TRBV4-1,TGCGCCAGCAGCCAAGGGGTGGCTAGCTACGCAGATACGCAGTATTTT,CASSQGVASYADTQYF
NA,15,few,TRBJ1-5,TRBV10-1,TGCGCCAGCAGTGAGGGACGCGCGGGGGCTCAGCCCCAGCATTTT,CASSEGRAGAQPQHF
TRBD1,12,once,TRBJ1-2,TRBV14,TGTGCCAGCAGTCAACAGGGGAGTCGGCCCGCTTTC,CASSQQGSRPAF
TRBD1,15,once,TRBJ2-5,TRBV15,TGTGCCACCAGCAGAGAATCAACAGGGGTCGAGACCCAGTACTTC,CATSRESTGVETQYF
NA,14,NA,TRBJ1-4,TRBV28,TGTGCCAGCAGTTTAGCCGGGTCTAATGAAAAACTGTTTTTT,CASSLAGSNEKLFF
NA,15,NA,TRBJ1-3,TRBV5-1,TGCGCCAGCAGCTTGGTAGCGGATTCTGGAAACACCATATATTTT,CASSLVADSGNTIYF
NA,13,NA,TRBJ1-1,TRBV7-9,TGTGCCAGCAGCCTAACTAAAGGTACTGAAGCTTTCTTT,CASSLTKGTEAFF
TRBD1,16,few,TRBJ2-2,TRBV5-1,TGCGCCAGCAGCTTGGCCAGGGGGTATAAGGCCGGGGAGCTGTTTTTT,CASSLARGYKAGELFF
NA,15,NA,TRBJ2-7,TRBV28,TGTGCCAGCAGAGAATCACAGGGTTTAACCTACGAGCAGTACTTC,CASRESQGLTYEQYF
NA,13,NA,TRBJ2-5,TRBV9,TGTGCCAGCAGCGGGGGGGTGCGAGAGACCCAGTACTTC,CASSGGVRETQYF
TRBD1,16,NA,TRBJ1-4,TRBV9,TGTGCCAGCAGCGCGTATACAGGGGTGACTAATGAAAAACTGTTTTTT,CASSAYTGVTNEKLFF
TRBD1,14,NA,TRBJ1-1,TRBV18,TGTGCCAGCTCACCTTCATCAGGGGGCACTGAAGCTTTCTTT,CASSPSSGGTEAFF
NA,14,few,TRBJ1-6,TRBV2,TGTGCCAGCAGTTCGAACAGGGCCCGGTCACCCCTCCACTTT,CASSSNRARSPLHF
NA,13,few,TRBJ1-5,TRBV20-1,TGCAGTGCTAGTATGGGGGCAGGGCAGCCCCAGCATTTT,CSASMGAGQPQHF
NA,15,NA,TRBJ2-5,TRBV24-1,TGTGCCACCAGTGATTTATGGCAGGGTTACGAGACCCAGTACTTC,CATSDLWQGYETQYF
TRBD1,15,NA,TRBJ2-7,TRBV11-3,TGTGCCAGCAGCACCCGGACAGGGGAAGACTACGAGCAGTACTTC,CASSTRTGEDYEQYF
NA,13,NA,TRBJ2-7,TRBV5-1,TGCGCCAGCAGCCTAGCGCTAGCGCGGGAGCAGTACTTC,CASSLALAREQYF
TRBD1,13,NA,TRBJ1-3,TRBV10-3,TGTGCCATCAACAGGGGAGATGGAAACACCATATATTTT,CAINRGDGNTIYF
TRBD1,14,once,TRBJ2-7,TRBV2,TGTGCCAGCAGGACAGGGAGCCCCCCGGGGGAGCAGTACTTC,CASRTGSPPGEQYF
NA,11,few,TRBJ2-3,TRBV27,TGTGCCAGCAGTTTCGGAGATACGCAGTATTTT,CASSFGDTQYF
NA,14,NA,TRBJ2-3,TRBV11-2,TGTGCCAGCAGCTTAGTAGCTAACACAGATACGCAGTATTTT,CASSLVANTDTQYF
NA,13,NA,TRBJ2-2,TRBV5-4,TGTGCCAGCAGCTCCCTGAACACCGGGGAGCTGTTTTTT,CASSSLNTGELFF
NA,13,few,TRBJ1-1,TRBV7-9,TGTGCCAGCAGCTCGGAGACTAGGTCTGAAGCTTTCTTT,CASSSETRSEAFF
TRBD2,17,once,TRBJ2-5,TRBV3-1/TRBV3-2,TGTGCCAGCAGCAGGAGGGGGACTAGCGGGGGTCGGGAGACCCAGTACTTC,CASSRRGTSGGRETQYF